This T cell receptor (beta chain) is from a study of blood T cells in healthy people across ages. The use of a sample-barcoded 5' primer and a J-beta primer mix characterized a second PCR of roughly 6 to 11 cycles. TCRdb reprocessed the 5' RACE reads with MiXCR, giving one entry per CDR3 protein. The data contain 600,000 or so distinct CDR3 sequences, about 30% of them singletons. This receptor was taken from a woman aged 80 or older in good health. Material for sequencing was blood.

CDR3 sequence reads: CSAREDWGGYGYTF. Here the CDR3 DNA reads TGCAGTGCTAGAGAAGATTGGGGGGGCTATGGCTACACCTTC. V usage is TRBV20-1 and J usage is TRBJ1-2, with D possibly matching TRBD1 (5 bases). The germline V and J ends were trimmed by 0 bases and 4 bases, with 12 bases remaining between them. Germline V gene data show CDR1 as DFQATT and CDR2 as SNEGSKA (reference sequence). This CDR3 is 14 amino acids long.